This T cell receptor (beta chain) was documented in a study of T cell changes during pregnancy in multiple sclerosis. V lost 3 bases, J lost 5 bases, and 12 bases stayed unmatched. CDR1 is SNHLY and CDR2 is FYNNEI in the germline V gene. The CDR3 is 17 amino acids. Sequencing was performed with immunoSEQ multiplex PCR; in TCRdb, only in-frame clones are kept and a portion is missing. The sample yields 35,000 to 55,000 clones, 92% seen once. The source is a female donor with multiple sclerosis, enrolled in a pregnancy study. J is TRBJ2-7 and V is TRBV2; 11 nucleotides line up with TRBD2. Material for sequencing was peripheral blood. CDR3 in DNA: TGTGCCAGCAGTGATCTAGCGGGAGGCCCGTGGGGGCACGAGCAGTACTTC. Its protein is CASSDLAGGPWGHEQYF.